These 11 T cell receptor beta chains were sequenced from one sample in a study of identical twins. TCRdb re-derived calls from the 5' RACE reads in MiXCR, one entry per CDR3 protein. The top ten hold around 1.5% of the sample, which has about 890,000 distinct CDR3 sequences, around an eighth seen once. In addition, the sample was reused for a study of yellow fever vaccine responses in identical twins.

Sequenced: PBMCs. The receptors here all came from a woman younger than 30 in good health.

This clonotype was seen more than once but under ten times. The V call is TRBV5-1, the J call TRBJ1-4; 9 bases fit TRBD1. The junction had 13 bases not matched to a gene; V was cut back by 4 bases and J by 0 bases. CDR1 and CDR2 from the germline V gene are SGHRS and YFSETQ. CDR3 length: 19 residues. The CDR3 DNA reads TGCGCCAGCAGCACAGGACAGGGGACATTCTTTGCAACTAATGAAAAACTGTTTTTT. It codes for CASSTGQGTFFATNEKLFF.

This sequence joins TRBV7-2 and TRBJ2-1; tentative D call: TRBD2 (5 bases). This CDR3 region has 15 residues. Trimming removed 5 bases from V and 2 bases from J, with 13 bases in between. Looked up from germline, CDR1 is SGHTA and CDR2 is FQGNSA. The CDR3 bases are TGTGCCAGCAGCGCAGAGGGTAACACCTACAATGAGCAGTTCTTC. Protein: CASSAEGNTYNEQFF.

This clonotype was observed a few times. CDR3 nucleotides: TGTGCCAGCAGCGTAGATTCGGGGGTGTTAGAGACCCAGTACTTC. Translation: CASSVDSGVLETQYF. V usage is TRBV9 and J usage is TRBJ2-5, with D perhaps matching TRBD2 (6 bases). V lost 0 bases and J lost 4, with 13 bases in between. The CDR3 is 15 residues long. The germline V gene has CDR1 SGDLS and CDR2 YYNGEE.

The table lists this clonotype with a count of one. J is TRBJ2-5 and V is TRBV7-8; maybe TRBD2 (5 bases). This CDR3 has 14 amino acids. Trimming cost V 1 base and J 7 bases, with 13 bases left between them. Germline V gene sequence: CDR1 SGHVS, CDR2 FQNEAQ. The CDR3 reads CASSLVTVEGTQYF. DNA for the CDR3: TGTGCCAGCAGCTTAGTTACAGTCGAGGGGACCCAGTACTTC.

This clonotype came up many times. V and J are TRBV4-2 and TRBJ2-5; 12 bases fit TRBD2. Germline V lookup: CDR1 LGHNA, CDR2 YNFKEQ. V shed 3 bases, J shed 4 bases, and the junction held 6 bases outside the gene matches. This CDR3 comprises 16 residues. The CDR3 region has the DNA TGTGCCAGCAGCCAGGAGCTAGCGGGAGGGGGAGAGACCCAGTACTTC. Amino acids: CASSQELAGGGETQYF.

CDR3 sequence: CSAARGGGPDTQYF. The CDR3 DNA is TGCAGTGCTGCCCGGGGGGGAGGGCCAGATACGCAGTATTTT. The chain employs TRBV20-1 and TRBJ2-3; 8 positions match TRBD2. V shed 5 bases and J 4 bases; nucleotides not matched to a gene: 8. Germline CDR1 reads DFQATT; CDR2 reads SNEGSKA (reference sequence). The CDR3 consists of 14 residues.

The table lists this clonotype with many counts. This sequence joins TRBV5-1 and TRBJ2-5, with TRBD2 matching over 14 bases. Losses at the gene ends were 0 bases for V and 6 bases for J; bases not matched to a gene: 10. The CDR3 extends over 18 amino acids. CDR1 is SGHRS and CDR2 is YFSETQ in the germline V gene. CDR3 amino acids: CASSLEGTTSGREKTQYF. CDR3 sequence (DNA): TGCGCCAGCAGCTTGGAGGGGACGACTAGCGGGAGGGAGAAGACCCAGTACTTC.

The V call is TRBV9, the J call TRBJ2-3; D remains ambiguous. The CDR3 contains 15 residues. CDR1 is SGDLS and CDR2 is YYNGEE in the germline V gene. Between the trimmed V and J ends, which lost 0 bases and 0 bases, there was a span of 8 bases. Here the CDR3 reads CASSVATQSTDTQYF. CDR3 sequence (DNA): TGTGCCAGCAGCGTAGCCACACAGAGCACAGATACGCAGTATTTT.

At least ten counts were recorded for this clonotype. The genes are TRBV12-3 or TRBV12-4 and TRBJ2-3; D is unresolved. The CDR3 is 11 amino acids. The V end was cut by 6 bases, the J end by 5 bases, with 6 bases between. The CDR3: CASRRLDTQYF. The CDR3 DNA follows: TGTGCCAGCAGACGACTAGATACGCAGTATTTT.

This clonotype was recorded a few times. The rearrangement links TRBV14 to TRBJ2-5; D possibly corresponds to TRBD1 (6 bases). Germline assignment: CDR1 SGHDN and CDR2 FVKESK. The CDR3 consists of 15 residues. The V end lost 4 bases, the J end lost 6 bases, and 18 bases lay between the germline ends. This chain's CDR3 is CASSPTGQPKKTQYF. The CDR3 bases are TGTGCCAGCAGCCCCACGGGACAACCTAAAAAGACCCAGTACTTC.

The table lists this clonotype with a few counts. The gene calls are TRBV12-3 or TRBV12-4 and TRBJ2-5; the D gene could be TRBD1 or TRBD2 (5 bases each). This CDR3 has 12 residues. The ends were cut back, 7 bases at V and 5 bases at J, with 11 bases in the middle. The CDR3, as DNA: TGTGCCAGCACACGGGACGGGGAGACCCAGTACTTC. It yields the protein CASTRDGETQYF.